The clone carrying this T cell receptor (beta chain) has a single count. The sample originates from a study of PD-L1 blockade in urothelial cancer. Study-wide context: A median of roughly 130,000 T cells was found in the blood samples.

Assay used: immunoSEQ multiplex PCR; TCRdb lists only in-frame clones, some missing. Counted here are 90,000 to 120,000 clones, about nine tenths occurring once; the ten biggest clones make up just over 0.9%. This CDR3 is 14 amino acids long. V was pared by 0 bases and J by 7 bases, with 13 bases between. Germline CDR1 reads SGDLS; CDR2 reads YYNGEE. The chain is built from TRBV9 and TRBJ1-1, with TRBD1 as a possible D gene (5 bases). The input for sequencing was PBMCs, taken around atezolizumab (anti-PD-L1) treatment. The TCR comes from an elderly woman with urothelial cancer. The CDR3, as DNA: TGTGCCAGCAGCGTAGAAGGGTATAGGGGTGAAGCTTTCTTT. Translation gives CASSVEGYRGEAFF.